Below are 18 T cell receptor beta chains sequenced from a single sample in a study of OX40 agonist ivuxolimab in advanced cancers. Generated by immunoSEQ multiplex PCR, the TCRdb table keeps only in-frame clones and is missing some. The repertoire includes just over 40,000 clones, 88% of them detected once, and 20% to 30% sits in the top ten. Source: CD4+ or CD8+ T cells sorted from blood, taken in a trial of the OX40 agonist ivuxolimab. The receptors derive from an adult with an advanced solid tumor such as melanoma, head and neck, liver or kidney cancer.

The chain joins TRBV7-9 to TRBJ1-3; TRBD1 aligns across 9 bases. The germline V gene has CDR1 SEHNR and CDR2 FQNEAQ (reference sequence). CDR3 length: 16 residues. V was clipped by 5 bases and J by 0 bases; unmatched bases: 5. For the CDR3, the DNA is TGTGCCAGCAGCCTCCGACAGGGGGTCTCTGGAAACACCATATATTTT. Its protein product is CASSLRQGVSGNTIYF.

This clone was recorded a few times. The chain uses TRBV15 and TRBJ1-5, with D hard to call. From germline, CDR1 is LNHNV and CDR2 YYDKDF (reference sequence). V was cut by 3 bases and J by 4 bases, with 13 bases left in between. The CDR3 totals 15 residues. CDR3 sequence reads: CATSRSRGENQPQHF. CDR3 nucleotide sequence: TGTGCCACCAGCAGGTCCCGTGGGGAGAATCAGCCCCAGCATTTT.

The chain joins TRBV7-2 to TRBJ2-7, with TRBD1 identical over 10 bases. The CDR3 runs 16 residues. Germline V gives CDR1 SGHTA, CDR2 FQGNSA. J lost 4 bases, V lost 6 bases, and 12 bases had no gene match. CDR3 sequence reads: CASRQNTGQGRYEQYF. The DNA of the CDR3 is TGTGCCAGCAGGCAGAACACGGGACAGGGGAGGTACGAGCAGTACTTC.

The V call is TRBV28, the J call TRBJ2-7, with 7 bases matching TRBD1. The CDR3 extends over 14 amino acids. The V and J ends lost 1 base and 6 bases, in that order; junction bases with no gene match: 6. Per the germline V gene, CDR1 is MDHEN and CDR2 is SYDVKM. CDR3: CASSLLTGAGEQYF. The CDR3 nucleotides are TGTGCCAGCAGTTTATTAACAGGGGCAGGCGAGCAGTACTTC.

The genes are TRBV5-6 and TRBJ2-7; 9 nucleotides agree with TRBD1. CDR3 size: 17 residues. Germline V gives CDR1 SGHDT, CDR2 YYEEEE. The V gene end was trimmed by 1 base and the J gene end by 2 bases; junction bases not matched to a gene: 10. For the CDR3, the DNA is TGTGCCAGCAGCTTGAAGAGGGACAGGGTGACCCCCTACGAGCAGTACTTC. Amino acid sequence: CASSLKRDRVTPYEQYF.

This clone was counted a single time. The chain combines TRBV4-1 with TRBJ2-2; the D is unclear. CDR1 MGHRA and CDR2 YSYEKL come from the germline V gene. Trimming took off 1 base at V and 2 bases at J, with 8 bases between the two ends. This CDR3 comprises 15 residues. CDR3 nucleotide sequence: TGCGCCAGCAGCCAAGCCGGCCTAAACACCGGGGAGCTGTTTTTT. Its protein is CASSQAGLNTGELFF.

The V gene is TRBV12-5, the J gene TRBJ2-3; D gene unclear. The V and J ends lost 0 bases and 5 bases respectively, with 9 bases between them. CDR1 and CDR2 from the germline V gene are LGHNT and FRNRAP. The CDR3 consists of 14 residues. CDR3 sequence: CASGLVGLGDTQYF. CDR3 nucleotide sequence: TGTGCTAGTGGTTTGGTAGGGCTCGGAGATACGCAGTATTTT.

A few counts support this clone. The J gene is TRBJ2-1, the V gene TRBV28; 9 nucleotides match TRBD2. Germline CDR1 reads MDHEN; CDR2 reads SYDVKM. This CDR3 region has 18 residues. The ends lost 1 base at V and 7 bases at J; junction bases unmatched: 14. CDR3 nucleotides: TGTGCCAGCAGTTTATATATATCGAGCGGGAGGAAGCAAAATGAGCAGTTCTTC. Its protein is CASSLYISSGRKQNEQFF.

The chain recombines TRBV5-1 with TRBJ2-5, with a possible D match to TRBD1 (6 bases). V was clipped by 1 base and J by 1 base, with 11 bases between them. The CDR3 runs to 15 residues. Germline V lookup: CDR1 SGHRS, CDR2 YFSETQ. CDR3 amino acids: CASSLTGKGQETQYF. The CDR3 bases are TGCGCCAGCAGCTTGACAGGGAAGGGCCAAGAGACCCAGTACTTC.

This chain links TRBV4-2 with TRBJ2-3; no definite D call. This CDR3 is built from 13 residues. Germline assignment: CDR1 LGHNA and CDR2 YNFKEQ. V dropped 3 bases and J dropped 4 bases, with 8 bases sitting between them. The DNA of the CDR3 is TGTGCCAGCAGCCAGGAAGGGCCAGATACGCAGTATTTT. Protein product: CASSQEGPDTQYF.

CDR3 protein: CASSSTMTGIYEQYF. The CDR3 nucleotides are TGTGCCAGCAGCTCAACGATGACAGGGATTTACGAGCAGTACTTC. The rearrangement joins TRBV7-9 to TRBJ2-7; 7 nucleotides align to TRBD1. Per germline, CDR1 SEHNR and CDR2 FQNEAQ (reference sequence). V shed 4 bases and J 4 bases; nucleotides not matched to a gene: 10. This CDR3 region has 15 residues.

The rearrangement joins TRBV27 to TRBJ2-7; 12 bases align to TRBD2. Trimming took 8 bases from V and 4 from J; bases not matched to a gene: 9. This CDR3 is 15 amino acids long. The germline gives CDR1 MNHEY, CDR2 SMNVEV (reference sequence). The chain's CDR3 is CASAHGLAGGYEQYF. DNA of the CDR3: TGTGCCAGCGCCCATGGGCTAGCGGGAGGGTACGAGCAGTACTTC.

This sequence joins TRBV6-4 and TRBJ2-2; weak D call: TRBD2 (7 bases). The germline CDR1 and CDR2 sequences are MRHNA and SNTAGT. Between the trimmed V and J ends, which lost 0 bases and 4 bases, there was a span of 12 bases. CDR3 length: 16 amino acids. This chain's CDR3 is CASSDSGGRSTGELFF. The CDR3 DNA reads as TGTGCCAGCAGTGACTCGGGGGGGCGGAGCACCGGGGAGCTGTTTTTT.

A word on this clone: The junction differs from germline at one of its ends, possibly a read error. The chain joins TRBV7-7 to TRBJ2-1; 9 bases align to TRBD1. Germline loops: CDR1 SSHAT, CDR2 FNYEAQ (reference sequence). The CDR3 is 17 residues long. CDR3 loop: CASSLGFGQGPYNEQFF. In DNA form, the CDR3 reads TGTGCTAGCAGCTTAGGGTTTGGACAGGGGCCCTACAATGAGCAGTTCTTC. Supplemented by reference TRBV7-7 and TRBJ2-1, the full variable domain reads GAGVSQSPRYKVTKRGQDVTLRCDPISSHATLYWYQQALGQGPEFLTYFNYEAQPDKSGLPSDRFSAERPEGSISTLTIQRTEQRDSAMYRCASSLGFGQGPYNEQFFGPGTRLTVL.

The V and J genes are TRBV6-5 and TRBJ2-7, with D possibly matching TRBD1 (8 bases). The ends were cut back, 6 bases at V and 3 bases at J, with 12 bases in the middle. Germline CDR1 reads MNHEY; CDR2 reads SVGAGI. The CDR3 is made up of 13 amino acids. CDR3 nucleotide sequence: TGTGCCAGCAGACAGGGGGGGAACTACGAGCAGTACTTC. Protein: CASRQGGNYEQYF.

The rearrangement links TRBV27 to TRBJ2-1, with 9 bases matching TRBD2. The CDR3 is 15 residues long. V lost 4 bases, J lost 2 bases, and 3 bases stayed unmatched. Germline assignment: CDR1 MNHEY and CDR2 SMNVEV (reference sequence). The CDR3 loop is CASSSGLATYNEQFF. CDR3 DNA sequence: TGTGCCAGCAGTTCAGGACTAGCGACCTACAATGAGCAGTTCTTC.

The chain is built from TRBV6-8 and TRBJ1-5, with 9 bases that match TRBD1. The CDR3 sequence is 13 residues long. With V trimmed by 6 bases and J by 15 bases, 12 bases remained unmatched. CDR1 and CDR2 from the germline V gene are MNHGY and SAAAGT. CDR3 sequence: CASRYIRTGDGHF. CDR3 DNA sequence: TGTGCCAGCAGATACATACGGACAGGGGACGGGCATTTT.

The V and J genes are TRBV6-5 and TRBJ2-7; D may be TRBD1 (6 bases). The CDR3 consists of 15 residues. Looked up from germline, CDR1 is MNHEY and CDR2 is SVGAGI. The V gene lost 0 bases and the J gene lost 1 base, with 10 bases spanning the gap. CDR3 amino acids: CASSYSSGHSYEQYF. The CDR3 nucleotides read TGTGCCAGCAGTTACTCCTCGGGACATTCCTACGAGCAGTACTTC.